These T cell receptor beta chains were read from a single sample in a study of blood T cell repertoires in COVID-19. Produced via immunoSEQ multiplex PCR; TCRdb's table is partial and in-frame only. The top ten clones hold 5.5% to 7.5% of a sample with roughly 340,000 clones, about 88% of them seen once. The sample comprised peripheral blood. The origin of the receptors is a woman between 65 and 79 years old with COVID-19, enrolled during active disease. CDR3s include the opening cysteine and the closing phenylalanine or tryptophan. D genes are given only for firm matches. Some rows mark clone size as missing; the rest say once, few, many or name a class of expanded clone.

abundance | d_gene | j_gene | v_gene | CDR3aa | CDR3nt
. | TRBD1 | TRBJ1-6 | TRBV29-1 | CSPRYRGGSPLHF | TGCAGCCCCCGCTACAGGGGCGGCTCACCCCTCCACTTT
. | . | TRBJ2-7 | TRBV2 | CASSVQGLSSYEQYF | TGTGCCAGCAGTGTCCAGGGATTGAGCTCCTACGAGCAGTACTTC
once | . | TRBJ1-4 | TRBV2 | CASSDLGVSNEKLFF | TGTGCCAGCAGTGATTTAGGGGTCTCTAATGAAAAACTGTTTTTT
. | . | TRBJ1-2 | TRBV7-9 | CASSLDQVGGYTF | TGTGCCAGCAGCTTAGATCAGGTCGGGGGATACACCTTC
. | TRBD2 | TRBJ2-3 | TRBV12-5 | CASGLGASGGDDTQYF | TGTGCTAGTGGCCTGGGGGCTAGCGGGGGGGATGATACGCAGTATTTT
. | . | TRBJ2-2 | TRBV4-1 | CASSQDRGWGNTGELFF | TGCGCCAGCAGCCAAGATCGGGGGTGGGGTAACACCGGGGAGCTGTTTTTT
. | TRBD1 | TRBJ1-2 | TRBV28 | CASSLDRTFYGYTF | TGTGCCAGCAGTTTGGACAGGACTTTCTATGGCTACACCTTC
few | . | TRBJ1-1 | TRBV12-5 | CASGAKVAGQLYTEAFF | TGTGCTAGTGGTGCTAAGGTAGCAGGACAGCTTTACACTGAAGCTTTCTTT
. | TRBD1 | TRBJ2-1 | TRBV7-3 | CASSLTSGTGYNEQFF | TGTGCCAGCAGCTTAACCTCCGGGACAGGGTACAATGAGCAGTTCTTC
. | . | TRBJ1-2 | TRBV2 | CASSSDRNYGYTF | TGTGCCAGCAGTTCGGACAGAAACTATGGCTACACCTTC
. | TRBD1 | TRBJ1-2 | TRBV27 | CASSPDRRGGYTF | TGTGCCAGCAGTCCGGACAGGAGAGGAGGCTACACCTTC
. | TRBD2 | TRBJ2-7 | TRBV18 | CASSRGGADYEQYF | TGTGCCAGCTCCCGGGGGGGGGCGGACTACGAGCAGTACTTC
. | . | TRBJ1-6 | TRBV6-4 | CASSDGESGSPLHF | TGTGCCAGCAGTGACGGGGAGTCGGGTTCACCCCTCCACTTT
. | TRBD1 | TRBJ1-2 | TRBV11-2 | CASTLGRDRGNYGYTF | TGTGCCAGCACCTTAGGGCGGGACAGGGGGAACTATGGCTACACCTTC
. | TRBD1 | TRBJ1-2 | TRBV2 | CASSGDRGGYTF | TGTGCCAGCAGTGGAGACAGGGGTGGCTACACCTTC
. | TRBD2 | TRBJ2-5 | TRBV5-4 | CASSPTSGGLGAQYF | TGTGCCAGCAGCCCGACTAGCGGGGGGCTCGGAGCCCAGTACTTC
. | TRBD2 | TRBJ2-1 | TRBV11-2 | CASSSGLKNEQFF | TGTGCCAGCAGCTCGGGACTAAAGAATGAGCAGTTCTTC
. | TRBD1 | TRBJ1-2 | TRBV6-6 | CASSAGQGAGYTF | TGTGCCAGCAGTGCAGGACAGGGGGCCGGCTACACCTTC
. | TRBD2 | TRBJ2-2 | TRBV9 | CASSKTSGGTGELFF | TGTGCCAGCAGTAAGACTAGCGGGGGGACCGGGGAGCTGTTTTTT
once | TRBD1 | TRBJ2-7 | TRBV13 | CASSLRETGAYEQYF | TGTGCCAGCAGCTTAAGGGAGACAGGGGCCTACGAGCAGTACTTC
. | . | TRBJ2-1 | TRBV9 | CASSARQAPYNEQFF | TGTGCCAGCAGCGCCCGACAGGCACCCTACAATGAGCAGTTCTTC
. | . | TRBJ1-2 | TRBV7-2 | CASSIKPGDGYTF | TGTGCCAGCAGCATCAAACCAGGGGATGGCTACACCTTC
. | TRBD2 | TRBJ2-3 | TRBV6-2/TRBV6-3 | CASSRGAGGRDTQYF | TGTGCCAGCAGTCGGGGAGCGGGGGGACGAGATACGCAGTATTTT
once | . | TRBJ2-7 | TRBV5-4 | CASSLDRSMNEQYF | TGTGCCAGCAGCTTGGACAGGTCTATGAACGAGCAGTACTTC
. | TRBD1 | TRBJ2-7 | TRBV19 | CASRRQGDNEQYF | TGTGCCAGTAGGAGACAGGGAGACAACGAGCAGTACTTC
. | TRBD1 | TRBJ2-7 | TRBV6-7 | CASSYSWTGTPSYEQYF | TGTGCCAGCAGTTACTCCTGGACAGGGACACCATCCTACGAGCAGTACTTC
many | . | TRBJ1-1 | TRBV9 | CASRRDPAVGTEAFF | TGTGCCAGCAGAAGAGACCCCGCGGTAGGCACTGAAGCTTTCTTT
once | . | TRBJ1-3 | TRBV7-6 | CASSPPDGGSGNTIYF | TGTGCCAGCAGCCCCCCGGACGGGGGCTCTGGAAACACCATATATTTT
once | . | TRBJ2-1 | TRBV4-3 | CASSQDRQGKLF | TGCGCCAGCAGCCAAGACAGGCAGGGTAAACTCTTC
once | . | TRBJ2-2 | TRBV7-3 | CASSLSVTGVYTGELFF | TGTGCCAGCAGCCTATCAGTGACAGGCGTTTACACCGGGGAGCTGTTTTTT
. | . | TRBJ2-7 | TRBV11-2 | CASSLVGFNEQYF | TGTGCCAGCAGCTTAGTTGGCTTCAACGAGCAGTACTTC
. | . | TRBJ1-1 | TRBV30 | CAWSVPWGENTEAFF | TGTGCCTGGAGTGTACCTTGGGGAGAGAACACTGAAGCTTTCTTT
. | . | TRBJ1-6 | TRBV12-3/TRBV12-4 | CASRTDNSPLHF | TGTGCCAGTCGGACAGATAATTCACCCCTCCACTTT
. | . | TRBJ1-1 | TRBV5-4 | CASSPPGTGNTEAFF | TGTGCCAGCAGCCCCCCCGGCACGGGGAACACTGAAGCTTTCTTT
. | . | TRBJ2-2 | TRBV2 | CASSWTAVTGELFF | TGTGCCAGCAGTTGGACAGCCGTCACCGGGGAGCTGTTTTTT
. | . | TRBJ1-1 | TRBV27 | CASSLWAQTANTEAFF | TGTGCCAGCAGTTTATGGGCCCAGACAGCAAACACTGAAGCTTTCTTT
once | . | TRBJ2-3 | TRBV3-1/TRBV3-2 | CASSQANRFPDTQYF | TGTGCCAGCAGCCAAGCCAACAGGTTCCCAGATACGCAGTATTTT
. | TRBD1 | TRBJ1-2 | TRBV18 | CASSSRQGIYGYTF | TGTGCCAGCTCATCAAGACAGGGAATCTATGGCTACACCTTC
. | . | TRBJ1-2 | TRBV3-1/TRBV3-2 | CASSLHKKQVWGYTF | TGTGCCAGCAGCCTCCATAAAAAACAGGTTTGGGGCTACACCTTC
once | TRBD1 | TRBJ1-2 | TRBV18 | CASSLKGQYNYGYTF | TGTGCCAGCTCACTCAAGGGACAGTATAACTATGGCTACACCTTC
. | TRBD1 | TRBJ1-6 | TRBV6-5 | CASIGDSLNSPLHF | TGTGCCAGCATCGGGGACAGCCTTAATTCACCCCTCCACTTT
. | TRBD1 | TRBJ1-4 | TRBV6-5 | CASTRTGDEKLFF | TGTGCCAGCACCCGTACAGGGGACGAAAAACTGTTTTTT
. | TRBD1 | TRBJ1-2 | TRBV5-6 | CASSLDRGYGYTF | TGTGCCAGCAGCTTGGACAGGGGCTATGGCTACACCTTC
. | TRBD2 | TRBJ2-5 | TRBV5-1 | CASSRIAGGRETQYF | TGCGCCAGCAGCCGCATAGCGGGGGGGCGGGAGACCCAGTACTTC
. | TRBD1 | TRBJ2-3 | TRBV28 | CASSNPPGTGSTDTQYF | TGTGCCAGCAGTAATCCCCCTGGGACAGGTAGCACAGATACGCAGTATTTT
. | TRBD2 | TRBJ2-7 | TRBV28 | CASSPGGTYEQYF | TGTGCCAGCAGCCCCGGGGGGACCTACGAGCAGTACTTC
. | TRBD2 | TRBJ2-7 | TRBV18 | CASSLSRTSGAYEQYF | TGTGCCAGCTCACTCTCTCGGACTAGCGGGGCGTACGAGCAGTACTTC
. | TRBD1 | TRBJ2-1 | TRBV19 | CASSVTGGAYNEQFF | TGTGCCAGTAGTGTTACAGGGGGCGCATACAATGAGCAGTTCTTC
. | . | TRBJ1-5 | TRBV19 | CASSLVPEGQPQHF | TGTGCCAGTAGTCTAGTACCCGAGGGACAGCCCCAGCATTTT
. | TRBD1 | TRBJ2-5 | TRBV6-5 | CASSGGTGGAKTQYF | TGTGCCAGCAGCGGAGGGACAGGGGGCGCCAAGACCCAGTACTTC
. | . | TRBJ1-5 | TRBV19 | CASSTFGGNQPQHF | TGTGCCAGTAGTACTTTTGGAGGGAATCAGCCCCAGCATTTT
. | TRBD1 | TRBJ1-5 | TRBV6-5 | CASSSSGQGNQPQHF | TGTGCCAGCAGTTCCTCCGGACAGGGGAATCAGCCCCAGCATTTT
. | . | TRBJ2-7 | TRBV5-1 | CASSLIAGDEQYF | TGCGCCAGCAGCTTGATTGCAGGGGACGAGCAGTACTTC
. | . | TRBJ2-5 | TRBV20-1 | CSGRGETQYF | TGCTCCGGCCGGGGGGAGACCCAGTACTTC
. | TRBD1 | TRBJ2-3 | TRBV6-5 | CASSAYRGLADTQYF | TGTGCCAGCAGCGCCTACAGGGGGTTGGCAGATACGCAGTATTTT